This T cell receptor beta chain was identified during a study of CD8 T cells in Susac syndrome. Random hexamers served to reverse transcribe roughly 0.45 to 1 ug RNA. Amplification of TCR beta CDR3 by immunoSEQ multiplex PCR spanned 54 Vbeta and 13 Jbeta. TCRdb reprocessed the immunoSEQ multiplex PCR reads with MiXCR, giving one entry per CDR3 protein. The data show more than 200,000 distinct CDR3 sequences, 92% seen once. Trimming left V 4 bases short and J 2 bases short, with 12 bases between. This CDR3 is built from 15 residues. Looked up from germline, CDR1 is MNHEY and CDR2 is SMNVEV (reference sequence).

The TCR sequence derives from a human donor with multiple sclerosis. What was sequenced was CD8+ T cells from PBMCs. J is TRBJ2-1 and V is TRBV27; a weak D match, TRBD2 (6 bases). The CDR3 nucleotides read TGTGCCAGCAGTTGGGCCGGGACTCCCTACAATGAGCAGTTCTTC. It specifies CASSWAGTPYNEQFF.